This T cell receptor (beta chain) stems from a study of CD39 and CD103 CD8 tumor-infiltrating T cells. Per the germline V gene, CDR1 is SGHKS and CDR2 is YYEKEE (reference sequence). The CDR3 consists of 16 residues. With V trimmed by 4 bases and J by 6 bases, 13 bases remained unmatched. The study's findings and limits: DN TIL clonotypes largely overlapped peripheral memory CD8 repertoires, unlike DP.

T lymphocytes were negatively selected, with EpCAM beads added for tumor-infiltrating lymphocytes. As for this clone: Its target is unknown.

Clones were sequenced by immunoSEQ multiplex PCR, and TCRdb holds only the in-frame ones, with some missing. Among approximately 400 clones listed, 70% were seen once. The sequence was obtained from a human donor with head and neck squamous cell carcinoma. The V and J genes are TRBV5-5 and TRBJ1-2; 9 nucleotides match TRBD1. Sequencing was performed on CD39- CD103+ CD8+ T cells sorted from the tumor. The subset was: CD103+CD39- single-positive CD45RA- CD8 T cells. The CDR3 DNA is TGTGCCAGCAGCCTACAGGGGGCCCGGGATCTTCATGGCTACACCTTC. Its translation is CASSLQGARDLHGYTF.